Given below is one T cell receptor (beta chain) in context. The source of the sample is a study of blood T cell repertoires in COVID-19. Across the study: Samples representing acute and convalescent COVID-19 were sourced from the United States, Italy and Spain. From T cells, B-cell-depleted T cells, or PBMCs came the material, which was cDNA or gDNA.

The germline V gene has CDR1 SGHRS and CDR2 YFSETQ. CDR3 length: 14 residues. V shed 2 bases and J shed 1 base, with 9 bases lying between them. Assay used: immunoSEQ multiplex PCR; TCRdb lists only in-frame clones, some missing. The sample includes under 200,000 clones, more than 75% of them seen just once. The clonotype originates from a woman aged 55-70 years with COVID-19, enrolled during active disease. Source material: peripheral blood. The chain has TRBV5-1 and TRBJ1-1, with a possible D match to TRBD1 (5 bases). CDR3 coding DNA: TGCGCCAGCAGCTTTGGGGGAGGGAACACTGAAGCTTTCTTT. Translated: CASSFGGGNTEAFF.